This TCR beta chain was recorded in a study of blood T cells in healthy people across ages. Whole-study results and caveats: Diversity estimates drawn from one million T cells were deemed underestimates.

Isolation recovered at least 6.5 million PBMCs from every sample. The authors ran a second PCR of 7 to 11 cycles using a sample-barcoded 5' primer and a J-beta primer mix. TCRdb recomputed calls from the 5' RACE reads with MiXCR, one row per CDR3 protein. The sample lists about 1.4 million distinct CDR3 sequences; 45% to 70% were seen once. To note about this clonotype: What it binds is not known.

Trimming stripped 3 bases from V and 7 bases from J, with 12 bases between. Germline CDR1 is KGHDR and CDR2 is SFDVKD. This CDR3 region has 14 residues. The clonotype was recovered from a man younger than 35 in good health. The specimen was blood. The chain couples TRBV24-1 to TRBJ1-5; D possibly corresponds to TRBD1 (5 bases). The CDR3 DNA is TGTGCCACCAGTGATCGGCAGGGTGGGCAGCCCCAGCATTTT. Its protein product is CATSDRQGGQPQHF.